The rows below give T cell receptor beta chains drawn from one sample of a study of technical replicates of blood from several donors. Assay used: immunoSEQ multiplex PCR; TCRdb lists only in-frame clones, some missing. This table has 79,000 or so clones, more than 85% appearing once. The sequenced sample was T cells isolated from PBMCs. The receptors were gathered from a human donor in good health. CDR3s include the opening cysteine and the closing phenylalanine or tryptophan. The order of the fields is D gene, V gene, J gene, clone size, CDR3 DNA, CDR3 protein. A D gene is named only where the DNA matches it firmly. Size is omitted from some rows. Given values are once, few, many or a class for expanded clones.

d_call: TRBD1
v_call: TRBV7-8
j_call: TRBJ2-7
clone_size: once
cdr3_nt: TGTGCCAGCAGCACTGGGGCGGGACAGGTCTACGAGCAGTACTTC
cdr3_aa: CASSTGAGQVYEQYF

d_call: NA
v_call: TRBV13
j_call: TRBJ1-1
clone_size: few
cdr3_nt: TGTGCCAGCAGTTATCCCCGAGGAAGTTTGAACACTGAAGCTTTCTTT
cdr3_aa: CASSYPRGSLNTEAFF

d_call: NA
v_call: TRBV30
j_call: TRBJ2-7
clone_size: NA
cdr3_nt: TGTGCCTGGAGCGGGAGAGGGAGAACCTACGAGCAGTACTTC
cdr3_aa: CAWSGRGRTYEQYF

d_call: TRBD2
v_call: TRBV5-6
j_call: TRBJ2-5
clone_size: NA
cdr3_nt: TGTGCCAGCAGCTTGGAGTTCTCCGGGACTAGCGTAGAGACCCAGTACTTC
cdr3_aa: CASSLEFSGTSVETQYF

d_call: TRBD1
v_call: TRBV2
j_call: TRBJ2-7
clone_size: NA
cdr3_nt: TGTGCCAGCACTCCGAGGACAGGGGGCTACGAGCAGTACTTC
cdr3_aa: CASTPRTGGYEQYF

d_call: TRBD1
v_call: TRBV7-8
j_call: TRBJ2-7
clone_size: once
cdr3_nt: TGTGCCAGCAGCTTGGAGACAGGGTATACCTACGAGCAGTACTTC
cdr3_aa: CASSLETGYTYEQYF

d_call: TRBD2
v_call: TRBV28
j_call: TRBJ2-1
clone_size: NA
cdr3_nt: TGTGCCAGCACCCCGGCGGGGGGCTACAATGAGCAGTTCTTC
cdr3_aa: CASTPAGGYNEQFF

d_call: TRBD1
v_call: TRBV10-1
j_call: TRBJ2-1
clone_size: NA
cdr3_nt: TGCGCCAGCAGCGGTCCACAGGGGGGCAATGAGCAGTTCTTC
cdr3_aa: CASSGPQGGNEQFF

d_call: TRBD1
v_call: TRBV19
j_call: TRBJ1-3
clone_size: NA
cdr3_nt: TGTGCCAACACAGGGGGCTTGTTCTCTGGAAACACCATATATTTT
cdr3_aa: CANTGGLFSGNTIYF

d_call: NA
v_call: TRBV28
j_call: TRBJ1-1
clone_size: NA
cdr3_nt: TGTGCCAGCAGTCCCAGGGGAGTAATCGACACTGAAGCTTTCTTT
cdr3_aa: CASSPRGVIDTEAFF

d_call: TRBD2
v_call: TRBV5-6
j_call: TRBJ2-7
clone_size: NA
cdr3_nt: TGTGCCAGCAGCTGGGGACTAGCGTCCTCCAACGAGCAGTACTTC
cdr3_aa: CASSWGLASSNEQYF

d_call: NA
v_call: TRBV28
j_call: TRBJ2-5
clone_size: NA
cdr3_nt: TGTGCCAGCAGTTTAGCTCGGGGTAAGGAGACCCAGTACTTC
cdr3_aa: CASSLARGKETQYF

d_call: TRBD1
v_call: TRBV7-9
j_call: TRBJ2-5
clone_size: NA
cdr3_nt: TGTGCCAGCACCGGCCTCCGGGGGCCACCGGGACAGGGATCGGAGACCCAGTACTTC
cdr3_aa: CASTGLRGPPGQGSETQYF

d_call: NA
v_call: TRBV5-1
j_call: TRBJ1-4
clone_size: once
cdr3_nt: TGCGCCAGCAGCTTGGGCGTGGCTAATGAAAAACTGTTTTTT
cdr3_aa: CASSLGVANEKLFF

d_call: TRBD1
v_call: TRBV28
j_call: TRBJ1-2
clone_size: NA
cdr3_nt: TGTGCCAGCAGTCCGATCCAACCGGGACAGAACTATGGCTACACCTTC
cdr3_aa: CASSPIQPGQNYGYTF